The clone carrying this T cell receptor beta chain was counted only a few times. Its specificity is not known. The sample comes from a study of radiation and T cells in renal cell carcinoma. Indicated treatment: 15 Gy SBRT to primary tumor, nephrectomy 4 weeks later. This CDR3 contains 13 residues. Trimming left V 3 bases short and J 5 bases short, with 10 bases between. Germline V gene lookup returns CDR1 SGHNT and CDR2 YENEEA. Sequencing was performed with immunoSEQ multiplex PCR; in TCRdb, only in-frame clones are kept and a portion is missing. The table records about 15,000 clones, 64% of them present only once. Study-wide points: In nephrectomy-only tumors, top 100 clonotypes averaged approximately 40%, versus 54% irradiated.

Here the sequenced sample was tumor tissue, taken from a patient whose treatment included radiotherapy and nephrectomy. This chain connects TRBV11-3 to TRBJ2-5; D remains unclear. This sequence originates from a woman between 65 and 79 years old with renal cell carcinoma. For the CDR3, the DNA is TGTGCCAGCAGCTTCCAGGCCGGGGAGACCCAGTACTTC. Amino acid sequence: CASSFQAGETQYF.